This T cell receptor beta chain was captured in a study of blood T cell repertoires in COVID-19 (dated by TCRdb to 2018 to 2021). Regarding the complete study: Collaborator samples came from the United States, Italy and Spain and covered acute and convalescent phases of COVID-19. The prospective study material was composed of cDNA or gDNA derived from T cells, B-cell-depleted T cells, or PBMCs. Deeply sampled blood TCRbeta repertoires from subjects exposed to, actively infected with, or recovered from COVID-19 were included in the dataset. The repertoires were made available in a free public database intended to serve as a resource for research on the immune response to SARS-CoV-2. The samples were drawn from the first 160 participants of the ongoing ImmuneRACE study and from under 1,500 subjects provided by 6 global collaborators. Nearly every sample came with metadata listing a de-identified subject ID, COVID-19 status, age in years and sex. Where HLA class I and class II types were available, the types were taken from metadata supplied by the sample provider, not from assay-based typing. Points the paper makes about the study in general: The quantity of clinical and demographic metadata differed by source and by participant and was supplied without curation.

The collaborating institutions used their own protocols to collect whole blood in K2EDTA tubes. Collaborator samples were shipped for TCRbeta analysis as frozen whole blood, isolated PBMCs, or DNA extracted from either sample type. About this clone itself: Its antigen specificity is not known. Base-call qualities are not available, and no considerably larger clone is one nucleotide away.

Trimming accounts for 1 base at V and 1 base at J, while the number of junction bases matched to no gene is 7. The CDR3 goes from the cysteine to the phenylalanine over 18 residues. Kept here is only the CDR3 DNA, which spans 54 bases and is read in frame from base 1. The CDR1 and CDR2 encoded by the germline V gene are SNHLY and FYNNEI. TCRbeta CDR3 regions were amplified from genomic DNA by means of the immunoSEQ Assay, a bias-controlled multiplex PCR. In the authors' own workflow: Nucleated cell counts per sample were estimated from amplification of reference gene primers within the assay. Sequence reads were collapsed and filtered to measure the absolute abundance of every unique TCRbeta CDR3 rearrangement. For each sample, productive Simpson clonality was calculated as the square root of Simpson's diversity index over productive rearrangements. TCRdb limited this immuneACCESS table to in-frame rearrangements with V and J called. A share of clones is missing; checked studies link under half to unresolved V genes, and the rest is unexplained. The V and J calls and clone size were taken over from that table, and D and trimming were inferred from the DNA. This sample comprises some 160,000 clones, approximately 90% of them detected only once. The ten largest make up approximately 3% of the sample.

The V gene is TRBV2 and the J gene is TRBJ2-6, and 7 junction bases match TRBD1. The TCR comes from a woman between 55 and 75 years old with active COVID-19. The source material was peripheral blood. The bases are TGTGCCAGCAGTGAAGGGGACAGCTTACTTTCTGGGGCCAACGTCCTGACTTTC. Translated, this gives CASSEGDSLLSGANVLTF. This CDR3, with the reference TRBV2 and TRBJ2-6 proteins standing in past its ends, gives the full variable domain EPEVTQTPSHQVTQMGQEVILRCVPISNHLYFYWYRQILGQKVEFLVSFYNNEISEKSEIFDDQFSVERPDGSNFTLKIRSTKLEDSAMYFCASSEGDSLLSGANVLTFGAGSRLTVL.